These T cell receptor beta chains were read from a single sample in a study of cytomegalovirus exposure and HLA in healthy donors. The method was immunoSEQ multiplex PCR; TCRdb's version includes in-frame clones alone and lacks a portion of them. Here the sample spans about 110,000 clones, roughly 95% being singletons. The sample was PBMCs. The origin of the receptors is a young woman in good health and CMV-seronegative. CDR3s include the opening cysteine and the closing phenylalanine or tryptophan. The D gene is left open where the match is weak.

V gene	D gene	J gene	CDR3 DNA	CDR3 protein
TRBV29-1	.	TRBJ2-6	TGCAGCGTTGAGATGCCGGCTGGGGCCAACGTCCTGACTTTC	CSVEMPAGANVLTF
TRBV28	.	TRBJ1-5	TGTGCCAGCAGCACCCCAAGGGACACCATTTACAATCAGCCCCAGCATTTT	CASSTPRDTIYNQPQHF
TRBV7-9	TRBD1	TRBJ1-4	TGTGCCAGCAGCCCAGGGACAGGGCTTCTTCTCGAAAAACTGTTTTTT	CASSPGTGLLLEKLFF
TRBV19	TRBD1	TRBJ1-1	TGTGCCAGTAGTCGACCATGGGGTGCAGGGGGGAACACTGAAGCTTTCTTT	CASSRPWGAGGNTEAFF
TRBV7-2	.	TRBJ2-3	TGTGCCAGCAGCCTTAACAGGGATGGGCCTGGCACAGATACGCAGTATTTT	CASSLNRDGPGTDTQYF
TRBV4-1	TRBD1	TRBJ2-7	TGCGCCAGCAGCCCCCCGGACAGGTCAATAGAGCAGTACTTC	CASSPPDRSIEQYF
TRBV9	.	TRBJ2-5	TGTGCCAGCGGGGTAGCGTCCCAAGAGACCCAGTACTTC	CASGVASQETQYF
TRBV11-2	.	TRBJ2-4	TGTGCCAGCAGCTTAGGAGGGCAAAACATTCAGTACTTC	CASSLGGQNIQYF
TRBV7-9	.	TRBJ2-5	TGTGCCAGCAGACCAGGGAGGGAGACCCAGTACTTC	CASRPGRETQYF
TRBV6-1	TRBD1	TRBJ1-4	TGTGCCAGCAGTGAAACCGGGACAGTTCGTTCTAATGAAAAACTGTTTTTT	CASSETGTVRSNEKLFF
TRBV6-5	TRBD1	TRBJ2-3	TGTGCCAGCAGTTACTGGACAGGGACGGATACGCAGTATTTT	CASSYWTGTDTQYF
TRBV18	.	TRBJ1-1	TGTGCCAGCTCGCGCTCTACAGGTATGGACACTGAAGCTTTCTTT	CASSRSTGMDTEAFF
TRBV20-1	.	TRBJ1-1	TGCAGTGCTAGTCCCTACCAGGTAGCTTTCTTT	CSASPYQVAFF
TRBV7-8	TRBD2	TRBJ2-3	TGTGCCAGCAGCTTAGCCTGGACTAGCGGGGACACAGATACGCAGTATTTT	CASSLAWTSGDTDTQYF
TRBV5-4	.	TRBJ1-1	TGTGCCAGCAGCTTGGACGAGGTCCCCAGCCTCAATTCGACCTTT	CASSLDEVPSLNSTF
TRBV9	TRBD2	TRBJ2-5	TGTGCCAGCAGCGACTCAGCGGGGGACCGGGAGACCCAGTACTTC	CASSDSAGDRETQYF
TRBV19	.	TRBJ1-5	TGTGCCAGTAGCCCAGAGGGCCGGTTTGGCAATCAGCCCCAGCATTTT	CASSPEGRFGNQPQHF
TRBV6-5	TRBD1	TRBJ1-2	TGTGCCAGCAGCGGGCCGGGACAGGGAATATATGGCTACACCTTC	CASSGPGQGIYGYTF
TRBV7-3	.	TRBJ1-1	TGTGCCAGCAGCTCCCAGGGTGGCACTGAAGCTTTCTTT	CASSSQGGTEAFF
TRBV4-3	.	TRBJ2-7	TGCGCCAGCAGCCAAGAATTTGGGCAGGGTTTAGGCGAGCAGTACTTC	CASSQEFGQGLGEQYF
TRBV7-9	TRBD1	TRBJ2-7	TGTGCCAGCAGCTTAGCCCAGGGACAGTCCTACGAGCAGTACTTC	CASSLAQGQSYEQYF
TRBV5-6	TRBD1	TRBJ1-1	TGTGCCAGCAGCTTGTTCCGGGACAGGGGGCTAAACACTGAAGCTTTCTTT	CASSLFRDRGLNTEAFF
TRBV7-2	.	TRBJ2-3	TGTGCCAGCAAGAACTGGGGACTAAAGGGACAAGATACGCAGTATTTT	CASKNWGLKGQDTQYF
TRBV2	TRBD1	TRBJ1-3	TGTGCCAGCAGGGGACAGGGAAACTCTGGAAACACCATATATTTT	CASRGQGNSGNTIYF
TRBV5-5	TRBD2	TRBJ2-3	TGTGCCAGCAGCCCATCGGGGCGGGGGGTAACAGATACGCAGTATTTT	CASSPSGRGVTDTQYF
TRBV2	TRBD2	TRBJ2-2	TGTGCCAGCAGTGGTGGCAGGGAGGGGACCGGGGAGCTGTTTTTT	CASSGGREGTGELFF
TRBV14	.	TRBJ1-6	TGTGCCAGCAGCCAAGATCTTGGGGGGAATTCACCCCTCCACTTT	CASSQDLGGNSPLHF
TRBV2	TRBD1	TRBJ2-4	TGTGCCAGCAGCCGGGACAGGGAACCGACTCACATTCAGTACTTC	CASSRDREPTHIQYF
TRBV6-4	TRBD2	TRBJ2-2	TGTGCCAGCAGTGACTCGACTAGCGGGGCCGGGGAGCTGTTTTTT	CASSDSTSGAGELFF
TRBV7-8	TRBD1	TRBJ1-1	TGTGCCAGCAGCTCGCTCACAGGGGGGGGCACTGAAGCTTTCTTT	CASSSLTGGGTEAFF
TRBV9	.	TRBJ2-3	TGTGCCAGCAGCGTAGTAGGGGGGGCCAGTCCCACAGATACGCAGTATTTT	CASSVVGGASPTDTQYF
TRBV5-4	.	TRBJ2-7	TGTGCCAGCAGCTTGGGACTAACCCCTTCCTACGAGCAGTACTTC	CASSLGLTPSYEQYF
TRBV7-8	TRBD1	TRBJ1-2	TGTGCCAGCAGGTGGAGACAGGGGAGGGGCTATGGCTACACCTTC	CASRWRQGRGYGYTF
TRBV18	TRBD1	TRBJ2-5	TGTGCCAGCTCACCTGGATGGCAGGGGGCCAACCAAGAGACCCAGTACTTC	CASSPGWQGANQETQYF
TRBV6-5	.	TRBJ1-5	TGTGCCAGCAGCCGGGGGGGACAGCCCCAGCATTTT	CASSRGGQPQHF
TRBV4-2	TRBD2	TRBJ2-5	TGTGCCAGCAGCCAAGACGGCGGGGGGGAAGAGACCCAGTACTTC	CASSQDGGGEETQYF
TRBV28	TRBD2	TRBJ2-3	TGTGCCAGCAGTCCTGGGACTAGCGGCCGGGGATGGGATACGCAGTATTTT	CASSPGTSGRGWDTQYF
TRBV11-2	TRBD1	TRBJ1-6	TGTGCCAGCAGCTTAGCGTGGGACAGCGTTTATAATTCACCCCTCCACTTT	CASSLAWDSVYNSPLHF
TRBV30	.	TRBJ1-1	TGTGCCTGGAGTGTACTCGGGAGGGTGAACACTGAAGCTTTCTTT	CAWSVLGRVNTEAFF
TRBV19	TRBD1	TRBJ1-2	TGTGCCAGTAGTATAAGACAGGGAGTAAACTATGGCTACACCTTC	CASSIRQGVNYGYTF
TRBV5-4	.	TRBJ1-2	TGTGCCAGCAGCTTGGGGCCCCTCAGAGTGCGGGGGGCGGCTGGCTACACCTTC	CASSLGPLRVRGAAGYTF
TRBV5-1	TRBD1	TRBJ2-7	TGCGCCAGGGCTAGACAGGGGTTCGGTAGTCTGGGATTGCAGTACTTC	CARARQGFGSLGLQYF
TRBV28	TRBD1	TRBJ2-7	TGTGCCAGCACTAAAAATCGACAGGGCCGGGTCGGCAGCGGCTTGTCCTACGAGCAGTACTTC	CASTKNRQGRVGSGLSYEQYF
TRBV7-9	.	TRBJ2-7	TGTGCCAGCAGCTTTGTGGGGGGGACAGGATCCTACGAGCAGTACTTC	CASSFVGGTGSYEQYF
TRBV7-9	.	TRBJ1-4	TGTGCCAGCAGGCCGCCGGGGGGTTGGGATGAAAAACTGTTTTTT	CASRPPGGWDEKLFF
TRBV5-3	TRBD2	TRBJ2-3	TGTGCCAGAAGCCTTTTGGGACTAGCGGGGGGTAACTCAGATACGCAGTATTTT	CARSLLGLAGGNSDTQYF
TRBV7-6	.	TRBJ1-6	TGTGCCAGCTGCTCAACCTATAATTCACCCCTCCACTTT	CASCSTYNSPLHF
TRBV5-1	.	TRBJ1-4	TGCGCCAGCAGCTCACTGTCCGGTGCAACTAATGAAAAACTGTTTTTT	CASSSLSGATNEKLFF
TRBV5-4	.	TRBJ1-4	TGTGCCAGCAGCACAACGGGCAGGGATAATGAAAAACTGTTTTTT	CASSTTGRDNEKLFF
TRBV7-3	.	TRBJ2-1	TGTGCCAGCAGCTTTCTTTTGCCCCCCGAGCAGCAGTTCTTC	CASSFLLPPEQQFF
TRBV7-3	TRBD2	TRBJ2-5	TGTGCCAGCAGCCCAGGGACTAGCGGTGGGGAGACCCAGTACTTC	CASSPGTSGGETQYF
TRBV7-8	.	TRBJ1-6	TGTGCCAGCAGCTTACGGCCAGGTGAGAGCCGATCACCCCTCCACTTT	CASSLRPGESRSPLHF
TRBV11-2	.	TRBJ1-1	TGTGCCAGCAGCCCGAGGGGGACTGAAGCTTTCTTT	CASSPRGTEAFF
TRBV7-2	.	TRBJ1-1	TGTGCCAGCAGCTCAAACCTAAGACAGGAAGCTTTCTTT	CASSSNLRQEAFF
TRBV6-1	TRBD2	TRBJ2-2	TGTGCCAGCAGTGAAGAACTAGCGGCCGGGGAGCTGTTTTTT	CASSEELAAGELFF